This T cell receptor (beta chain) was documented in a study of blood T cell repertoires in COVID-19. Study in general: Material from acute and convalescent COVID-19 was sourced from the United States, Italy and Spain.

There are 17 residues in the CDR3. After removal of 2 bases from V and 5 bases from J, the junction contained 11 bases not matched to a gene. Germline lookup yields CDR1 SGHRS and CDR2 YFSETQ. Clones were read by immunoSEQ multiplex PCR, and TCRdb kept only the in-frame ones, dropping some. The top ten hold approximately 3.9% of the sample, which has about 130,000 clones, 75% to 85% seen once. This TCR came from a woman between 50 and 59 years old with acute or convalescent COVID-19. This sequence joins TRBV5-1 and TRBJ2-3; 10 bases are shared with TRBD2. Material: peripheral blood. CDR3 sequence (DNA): TGCGCCAGCAGCTTAACGGCTAGCGGGAGTACTGGAGATACGCAGTATTTT. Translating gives CASSLTASGSTGDTQYF.